This TCR beta chain was captured in a study of naive and memory T cell subsets. Study conclusions and caveats: Potentially, T cell activation and differentiation skew this RNA-based measurement.

Germline V lookup: CDR1 SGHAT, CDR2 FQNNGV. The V segment lost 3 bases and the J segment 9 bases; nucleotides outside the gene matches: 5. This CDR3 is built from 14 residues. The library had UMIs added by 3' ligation of an oligonucleotide to TCR cDNA. Whole blood, 2.5 ml, came from adult healthy volunteers. Input was about 1 to 1,100 ng of DNase-treated total RNA without cell sorting. Sample share makes this clonotype medium-sized. Its matching antigen is unknown. The SP2 primer and nested alpha and beta constant region primers amplified ligated cDNA in four rounds. Alpha and beta constant region primers primed reverse transcription for blood and skin samples. In TCRdb, the UMI-ligation and nested PCR reads were re-called with MiXCR into one record per CDR3 protein. The sample has around 24,000 distinct CDR3 sequences; 5.2% are singletons.

J is TRBJ2-1 and V is TRBV11-2; 10 positions agree with TRBD1. The clonotype comes from an adult in good health. Specimen: blood. CDR3 coding DNA: TGTGCCAGCAGCTTCGGACAGGGGGTTGGTGAGCAGTTCTTC. Translation: CASSFGQGVGEQFF.